What follows are 2 T cell receptor beta chains derived from one specimen sequenced in a study of cytomegalovirus exposure and HLA in healthy donors. In the PCR, 60 Vbeta and 13 Jbeta primers were used. Here immunoSEQ multiplex PCR was the method, and the copy in TCRdb shows in-frame clones only, minus some. The data hold roughly 180,000 clones, with approximately 80% observed a single time. Sequences were obtained from PBMCs. These TCRs come from a boy younger than 10 in good health and CMV-seronegative.

The table lists this clone with a few counts. The chain joins TRBV6-1 to TRBJ2-4; tentative D call: TRBD1 (6 bases). The germline V gene has CDR1 MNHNS and CDR2 SASEGT. This CDR3 has 15 residues. The V gene lost 7 bases and the J gene lost 5 bases, with 18 bases spanning the gap. The CDR3 region is CASTWGRGFQNIQYF. The DNA for the CDR3 is TGTGCCAGCACTTGGGGCAGGGGATTCCAAAACATTCAGTACTTC.

The V gene is TRBV6-5, the J gene TRBJ1-5; maybe TRBD1 (6 bases). Germline CDR1 reads MNHEY; CDR2 reads SVGAGI. Trimming left V 6 bases short and J 5 bases short, with 11 bases between. This CDR3 is 13 amino acids long. This CDR3 is CASSINRDQPQHF. The CDR3 nucleotides are TGTGCCAGCAGCATCAACAGGGATCAGCCCCAGCATTTT.